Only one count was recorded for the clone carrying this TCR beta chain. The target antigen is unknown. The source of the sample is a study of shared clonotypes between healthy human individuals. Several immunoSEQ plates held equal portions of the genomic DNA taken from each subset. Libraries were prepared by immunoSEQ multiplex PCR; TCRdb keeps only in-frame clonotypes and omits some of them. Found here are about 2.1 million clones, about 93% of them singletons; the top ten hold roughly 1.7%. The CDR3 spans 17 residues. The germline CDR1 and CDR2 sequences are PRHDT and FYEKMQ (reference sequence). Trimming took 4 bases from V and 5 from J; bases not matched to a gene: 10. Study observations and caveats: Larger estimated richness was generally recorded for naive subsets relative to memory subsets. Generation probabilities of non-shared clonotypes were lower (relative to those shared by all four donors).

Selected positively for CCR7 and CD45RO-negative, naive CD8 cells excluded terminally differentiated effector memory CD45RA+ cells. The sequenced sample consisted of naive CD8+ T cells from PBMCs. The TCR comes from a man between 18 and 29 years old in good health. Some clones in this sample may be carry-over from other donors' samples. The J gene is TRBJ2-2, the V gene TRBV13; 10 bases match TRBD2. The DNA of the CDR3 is TGTGCCAGCAGCTCCCGAAGCGGGAGGGCCCGTACCGGGGAGCTGTTTTTT. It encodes CASSSRSGRARTGELFF.